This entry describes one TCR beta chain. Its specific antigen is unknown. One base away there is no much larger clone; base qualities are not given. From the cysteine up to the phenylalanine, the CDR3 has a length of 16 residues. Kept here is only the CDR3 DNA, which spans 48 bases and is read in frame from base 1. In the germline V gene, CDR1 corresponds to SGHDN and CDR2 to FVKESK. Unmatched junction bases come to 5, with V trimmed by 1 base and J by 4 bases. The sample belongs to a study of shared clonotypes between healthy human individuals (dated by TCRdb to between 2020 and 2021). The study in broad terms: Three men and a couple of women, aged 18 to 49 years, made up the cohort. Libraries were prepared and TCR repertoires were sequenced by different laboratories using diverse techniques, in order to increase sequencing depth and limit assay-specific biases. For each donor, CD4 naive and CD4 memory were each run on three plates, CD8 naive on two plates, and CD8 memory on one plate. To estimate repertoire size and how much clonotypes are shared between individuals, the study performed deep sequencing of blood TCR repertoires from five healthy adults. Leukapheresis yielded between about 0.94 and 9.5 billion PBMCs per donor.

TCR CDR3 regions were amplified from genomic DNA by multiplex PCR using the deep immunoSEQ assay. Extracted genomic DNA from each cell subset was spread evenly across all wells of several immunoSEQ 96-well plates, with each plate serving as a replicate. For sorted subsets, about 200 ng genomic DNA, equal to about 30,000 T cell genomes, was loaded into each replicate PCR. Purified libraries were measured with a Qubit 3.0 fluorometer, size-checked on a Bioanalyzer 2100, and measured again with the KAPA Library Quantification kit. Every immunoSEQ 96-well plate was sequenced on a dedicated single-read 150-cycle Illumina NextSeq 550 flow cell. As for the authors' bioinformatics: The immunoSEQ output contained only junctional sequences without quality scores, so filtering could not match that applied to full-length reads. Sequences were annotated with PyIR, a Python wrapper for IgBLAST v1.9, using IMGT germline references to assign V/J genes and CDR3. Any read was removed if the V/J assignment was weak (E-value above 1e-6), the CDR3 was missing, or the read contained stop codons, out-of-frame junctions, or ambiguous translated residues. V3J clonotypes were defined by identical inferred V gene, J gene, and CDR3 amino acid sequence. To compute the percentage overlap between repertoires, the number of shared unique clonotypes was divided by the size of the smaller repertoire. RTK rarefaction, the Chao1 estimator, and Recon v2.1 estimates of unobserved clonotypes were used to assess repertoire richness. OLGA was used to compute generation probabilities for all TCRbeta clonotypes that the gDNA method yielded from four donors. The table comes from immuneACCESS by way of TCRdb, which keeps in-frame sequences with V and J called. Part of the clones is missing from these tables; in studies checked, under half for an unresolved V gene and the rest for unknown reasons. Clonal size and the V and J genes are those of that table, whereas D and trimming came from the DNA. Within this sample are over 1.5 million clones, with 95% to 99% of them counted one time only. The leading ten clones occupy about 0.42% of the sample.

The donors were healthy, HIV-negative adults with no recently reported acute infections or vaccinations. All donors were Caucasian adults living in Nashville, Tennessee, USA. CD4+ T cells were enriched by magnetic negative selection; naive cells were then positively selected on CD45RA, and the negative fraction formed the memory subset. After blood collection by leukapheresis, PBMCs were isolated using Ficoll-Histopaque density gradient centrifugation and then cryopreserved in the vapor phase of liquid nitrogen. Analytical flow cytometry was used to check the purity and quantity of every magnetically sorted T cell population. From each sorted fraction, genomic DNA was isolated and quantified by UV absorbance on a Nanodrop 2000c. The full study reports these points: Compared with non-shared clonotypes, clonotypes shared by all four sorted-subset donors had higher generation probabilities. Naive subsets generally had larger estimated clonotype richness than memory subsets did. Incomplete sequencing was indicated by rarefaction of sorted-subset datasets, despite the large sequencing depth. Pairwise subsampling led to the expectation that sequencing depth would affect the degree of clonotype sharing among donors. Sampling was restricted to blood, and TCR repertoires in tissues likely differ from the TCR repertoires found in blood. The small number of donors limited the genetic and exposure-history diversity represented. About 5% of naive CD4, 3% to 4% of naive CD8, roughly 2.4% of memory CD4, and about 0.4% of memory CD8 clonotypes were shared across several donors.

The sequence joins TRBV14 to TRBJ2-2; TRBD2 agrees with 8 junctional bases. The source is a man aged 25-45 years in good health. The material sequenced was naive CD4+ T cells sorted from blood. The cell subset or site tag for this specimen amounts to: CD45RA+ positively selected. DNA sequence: TGTGCCAGCAGCCAAGGCCTAGCGGGCGGCACCGGGGAGCTGTTTTTT. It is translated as CASSQGLAGGTGELFF.